The present entry profiles one TCR beta chain with its context. Its antigen is not identified. These data come from a study of shared clonotypes between healthy human individuals. Overall study findings and caveats: Naive CD4 clonotypes overlapped across a few donors at approximately 5.3%.

Assay runs were performed at deep level. Original handling: ImmunoSEQ output lacked quality scores and full-length reads, limiting matched filtering. TCRdb's table, derived via immunoSEQ multiplex PCR, lists solely in-frame clones and lacks some. V, J and clone size reflect that table, while D and trimming were determined from the DNA. The table lists about 2.1 million clones, more than 85% of them singletons, with roughly 1.8% in the top ten. Cells designated naive CD8 were CD45RO-negative and were positively selected for CCR7, with terminally differentiated effector memory CD45RA+ cells excluded. This CDR3 contains 14 residues. Trimming stripped 5 bases from V and 1 base from J, with 12 bases between. Germline V gene data show CDR1 as SGHVS and CDR2 as FQNEAQ.

The genes are TRBV7-8 and TRBJ2-7; a weak D match, TRBD2 (6 bases). This sequence originates from a man younger than 35 in good health. Some clones in this sample may be carry-over from other donors' samples. Sequenced material: naive CD8+ T cells from PBMCs. The CDR3 DNA is TGTGCCAGCAGCCCATGGGACTCTTCCTACGAGCAGTACTTC. Its protein product is CASSPWDSSYEQYF.